One sample yielded the 23 T cell receptor beta chains listed below, sequenced in a study of patients and donors after allogeneic stem cell transplantation. MiXCR, applied by TCRdb to the RT-PCR reads, yields one record per CDR3 protein. The top ten hold around 5.5% of the sample, which has more than 850,000 distinct CDR3 sequences, 18% seen once. Material for sequencing was blood, either unsorted or a sorted T cell fraction (not recorded which). Receptor source: a human donor who was either an allogeneic HSCT recipient or a stem cell or donor lymphocyte infusion donor (not recorded which). It is not recorded whose cells these are; they may come from a transplant donor.

Here the CDR3 reads CASSKGYALNTEAFF. CDR3 DNA: TGTGCCAGCAGTAAGGGTTACGCCTTGAACACTGAAGCTTTCTTT. The rearrangement links TRBV6-1 to TRBJ1-1; D unresolved. The CDR3 covers 15 residues. Looked up from germline, CDR1 is MNHNS and CDR2 is SASEGT. Trimming cost V 5 bases and J 0 bases, with 13 bases left between them.

This clonotype was counted only a few times. This chain links TRBV7-2 with TRBJ2-3; TRBD2 is a possible D gene (6 bases). Between the trimmed V and J ends, which lost 5 bases and 0 bases, there was a span of 12 bases. Germline V CDR1 and CDR2: SGHTA, FQGNSA. The CDR3 covers 15 residues. CDR3 loop: CASSREPRSTDTQYF. Written as DNA, the CDR3 is TGTGCCAGCAGCCGGGAGCCACGAAGCACAGATACGCAGTATTTT. Together with reference TRBV7-2 and TRBJ2-3, the CDR3 gives the full variable domain: GAGVSQSPSNKVTEKGKDVELRCDPISGHTALYWYRQSLGQGLEFLIYFQGNSAPDKSGLPSDRFSAERTGGSVSTLTIQRTQQEDSAVYLCASSREPRSTDTQYFGPGTRLTVL.

Only a few counts were recorded for this clonotype. The chain recombines TRBV10-3 with TRBJ2-6; TRBD2 is a possible D gene (5 bases). The germline gives CDR1 ENHRY, CDR2 SYGVKD. This CDR3 is 14 amino acids long. The ends were cut back, 6 bases at V and 1 base at J, with 7 bases in the middle. CDR3 coding DNA: TGTGCCATCAGCGGACTTTCTGGGGCCAACGTCCTGACTTTC. It translates to CAISGLSGANVLTF.

This clonotype was seen ten or more times. The V gene is TRBV7-9, the J gene TRBJ2-1; D perhaps matches TRBD1 (5 bases). From germline, CDR1 is SEHNR and CDR2 FQNEAQ (reference sequence). The V end lost 3 bases, the J end lost 7 bases, and 10 bases lay between the germline ends. The CDR3 is 13 residues long. CDR3 protein: CASSLGLGNEQFF. CDR3 coding DNA: TGTGCCAGCAGCTTGGGGCTAGGGAATGAGCAGTTCTTC.

This clonotype occurred a few times. V usage is TRBV29-1 and J usage is TRBJ1-1, with D hard to call. Trimming removed 2 bases from V and 0 bases from J, with 7 bases in between. Germline CDR1 SQVTM, CDR2 ANQGSEA. This CDR3 is built from 13 residues. In DNA, the CDR3 is TGCAGCGTTGAATTACAGATGAACACTGAAGCTTTCTTT. This sequence encodes CSVELQMNTEAFF.

V usage is TRBV5-6 and J usage is TRBJ1-6; 8 positions match TRBD1. The J segment lost 3 bases and the V segment lost 4 bases, leaving 6 bases of the junction unmatched. The CDR3 loop spans 16 amino acids. The germline CDR1 and CDR2 sequences are SGHDT and YYEEEE. The CDR3 DNA sequence: TGTGCCAGCAGCCGTGACAGGGGCCTCTATAATTCACCCCTCCACTTT. As protein: CASSRDRGLYNSPLHF. The variable domain in full, with the rest retrieved from reference TRBV5-6 and TRBJ1-6, is DAGVTQSPTHLIKTRGQQVTLRCSPKSGHDTVSWYQQALGQGPQFIFQYYEEEERQRGNFPDRFSGHQFPNYSSELNVNALLLGDSALYLCASSRDRGLYNSPLHFGNGTRLTVT.

Only a few counts were recorded for this clonotype. The chain links TRBV12-3 or TRBV12-4 to TRBJ1-2; D may be TRBD1 (5 bases). The V gene lost 6 bases and the J gene lost 6 bases, with 23 bases spanning the gap. The CDR3 extends over 16 amino acids. CDR3 residues: CASSPGSQGRAHGYTF. CDR3 coding DNA: TGTGCCAGCAGCCCGGGGAGTCAGGGTAGAGCTCATGGCTACACCTTC.

This clonotype was counted a few times. The chain has TRBV29-1 and TRBJ1-2, with a possible D match to TRBD1 (6 bases). The CDR3 loop spans 12 amino acids. Germline CDR1 SQVTM, CDR2 ANQGSEA. Trimming left V 7 bases short and J 5 bases short, with 14 bases between. The CDR3 bases are TGCAGCGGATCAGGGGTCGGGTATGGCTACACCTTC. Translating gives CSGSGVGYGYTF.

This clonotype occurred a few times. V gene TRBV4-1 combines with J gene TRBJ2-3, with D possibly being TRBD2 (5 bases). V was pared by 3 bases and J by 0 bases, with 10 bases between. In germline, CDR1 is MGHRA, CDR2 YSYEKL. The CDR3 runs to 15 residues. The CDR3: CASSHLRTSTDTQYF. The DNA for the CDR3 is TGCGCCAGCAGCCACTTGCGGACTAGCACAGATACGCAGTATTTT.

CDR3 protein: CSGAGEAEQFF. The CDR3 bases are TGCAGCGGGGCAGGCGAGGCTGAGCAGTTCTTC. The genes are TRBV20-1 and TRBJ2-1; D may correspond to TRBD1 or TRBD2 (5 bases each). CDR3 length: 11 amino acids. The germline CDR1 and CDR2 sequences are DFQATT and SNEGSKA (reference sequence).

This clonotype has a handful of counts. The chain couples TRBV7-2 to TRBJ2-7; 8 nucleotides align to TRBD1. Losses at the gene ends were 7 bases for V and 3 bases for J; bases not matched to a gene: 11. The germline V gene has CDR1 SGHTA and CDR2 FQGNSA. CDR3 length: 15 amino acids. Here the CDR3 DNA reads TGTGCCAGCAAAGAAGTGAGGGACAGGAACTACGAGCAGTACTTC. As protein: CASKEVRDRNYEQYF.

The chain is built from TRBV5-1 and TRBJ1-2; weak D call: TRBD1 (5 bases). There are 15 residues in the CDR3. V was clipped by 4 bases and J by 2 bases, with 15 bases between them. Germline-derived CDR1 and CDR2 are SGHRS and YFSETQ. The CDR3 region is CASSDAGTPNYGYTF. In DNA form, the CDR3 reads TGCGCCAGCAGCGACGCCGGGACCCCAAACTATGGCTACACCTTC.

This clonotype was seen a few times. The V and J genes are TRBV5-1 and TRBJ2-7, with TRBD2 as a possible D gene (6 bases). Per the germline V gene, CDR1 is SGHRS and CDR2 is YFSETQ. The V and J ends lost 0 bases and 6 bases respectively, with 19 bases between them. The CDR3 covers 16 residues. The CDR3: CASSLEWRDPPIEQYF. CDR3 sequence (DNA): TGCGCCAGCAGCTTGGAATGGCGGGATCCCCCGATCGAGCAGTACTTC. Based on the CDR3 plus reference TRBV5-1 and TRBJ2-7, the full variable domain is KAGVTQTPRYLIKTRGQQVTLSCSPISGHRSVSWYQQTPGQGLQFLFEYFSETQRNKGNFPGRFSGRQFSNSRSEMNVSTLELGDSALYLCASSLEWRDPPIEQYFGPGTRLTVT.

V and J are TRBV5-1 and TRBJ1-2, with TRBD1 identical over 8 bases. This CDR3 contains 14 residues. CDR1 is SGHRS and CDR2 is YFSETQ in the germline V gene. V was pared by 4 bases and J by 8 bases, with 10 bases of the junction left unmatched. The CDR3, as DNA: TGCGCCAGCAGCCCCGGACAGGGCGGGCAGGGCTACACCTTC. Encoded protein: CASSPGQGGQGYTF.

The chain links TRBV6-2 or TRBV6-3 to TRBJ1-2; the D is unclear. V shed 6 bases and J shed 5 bases, with 10 bases lying between them. The CDR3 extends over 12 amino acids. CDR1 and CDR2 from the germline V gene are MNHEY and SVGEGT. CDR3: CASRRKGYGYTF. CDR3 in DNA: TGTGCCAGCAGGCGGAAGGGTTATGGCTACACCTTC.

This chain uses TRBV12-3 or TRBV12-4 with TRBJ1-5; a possible D gene is TRBD1 (6 bases). Deletions cut 3 bases from V and 7 bases from J, with 16 bases between. CDR3 length: 15 amino acids. CDR3 coding DNA: TGTGCCAGCAGTTTGGGTAAGGGGGTCGGGCAGCCCCAGCATTTT. Translation gives CASSLGKGVGQPQHF.

The rearrangement uses TRBV6-1 and TRBJ2-1; D is tentatively TRBD1 or TRBD2 (5 bases each). Germline assignment: CDR1 MNHNS and CDR2 SASEGT. The ends were cut back, 5 bases at V and 1 base at J, with 21 bases in the middle. The CDR3 length is 18 residues. CDR3 in DNA: TGTGCCAGCAGTCCCAGAAAGGGGCGTAGCGCATCCTACAATGAGCAGTTCTTC. This translates into CASSPRKGRSASYNEQFF.

There are a few counts of this clonotype. The V gene is TRBV29-1, the J gene TRBJ2-3; the match to TRBD2 covers 16 bases. Germline assignment: CDR1 SQVTM and CDR2 ANQGSEA. The CDR3 extends over 19 amino acids. V lost 0 bases and J lost 4; bases outside the gene matches: 10. The CDR3 region has the DNA TGCAGCGTTGAAGATAATTGGGGACTAGCGGGGGGGCCTTCAGATACGCAGTATTTT. Residues: CSVEDNWGLAGGPSDTQYF.

There are a few counts of this clonotype. The chain combines TRBV20-1 with TRBJ2-3; D remains unclear. Per germline, CDR1 DFQATT and CDR2 SNEGSKA (reference sequence). The CDR3 spans 14 residues. V was trimmed by 0 bases and J by 4 bases, leaving 11 bases between them. This CDR3 reads CSARDSGGADTQYF. In DNA, the CDR3 is TGCAGTGCTAGAGACTCTGGCGGCGCAGATACGCAGTATTTT.

Only a few counts were recorded for this clonotype. The chain uses TRBV5-1 and TRBJ2-5; tentative D call: TRBD2 (7 bases). Germline values: CDR1 SGHRS, CDR2 YFSETQ. The CDR3 runs 15 residues. Trimming took 1 base from V and 5 from J, leaving 15 bases between them. CDR3 DNA: TGCGCCAGCAGCTTGACTCCGGGGGGCCGGGAGACCCAGTACTTC. This gives the protein CASSLTPGGRETQYF.

This clonotype was counted a few times. The chain is built from TRBV7-9 and TRBJ2-6; the D gene is possibly TRBD2 (6 bases). Trimming pared 5 bases from V and 3 bases from J, leaving 14 bases between. Germline lookup yields CDR1 SEHNR and CDR2 FQNEAQ (reference sequence). The CDR3 sequence is 16 residues long. CDR3 region: CASSTWEAFGANVLTF. The CDR3 bases are TGTGCCAGCAGCACCTGGGAGGCATTTGGGGCCAACGTCCTGACTTTC.

The V gene is TRBV20-1, the J gene TRBJ2-7, with D perhaps matching TRBD1 (5 bases). Germline CDR1 reads DFQATT; CDR2 reads SNEGSKA (reference sequence). The CDR3 sequence is 12 residues long. Trimming pared 5 bases from V and 2 bases from J, leaving 10 bases between. CDR3 DNA: TGCAGTGCTCTCGACAGAGCCTACGAGCAGTACTTC. Amino acids: CSALDRAYEQYF.

The chain employs TRBV20-1 and TRBJ2-4; D not certain. Germline loops: CDR1 DFQATT, CDR2 SNEGSKA (reference sequence). The ends were cut back, 5 bases at V and 0 bases at J, with 17 bases in the middle. CDR3 length: 16 residues. CDR3 sequence: CSARMIRVLAKNIQYF. Written as DNA, the CDR3 is TGCAGTGCTCGTATGATCCGCGTCCTAGCCAAAAACATTCAGTACTTC.